This record covers a single T cell receptor (beta chain). Its matching antigen is unknown. Pooling of second doses given at about 4 or about 12 weeks was done. The sample is drawn from a study of T cell responses to AZD1222 COVID-19 vaccine. CDR3 length: 13 residues. V was shortened by 1 base and J by 11 bases, with 14 bases between the two germline ends. Overall study results and limits: Close to half of spike-specific TCRs reportedly recognize unmutated variant regions. Clonal diversity was possibly underestimated; the donors were predominantly white British and more often female. Along spike, vaccine-associated CD4 TCRs were found throughout, with dominance at 160-218 and 743-854.

Repertoires were generated with immunoSEQ multiplex PCR, while TCRdb's copy carries only in-frame clones and drops some. Altogether about 42,000 clones are present, approximately 80% being singletons, with the ten largest covering over 15%. Sequenced material: peripheral blood, taken 28 days after the second AZD1222 dose. The chain uses TRBV12-3 or TRBV12-4 and TRBJ1-1, with D perhaps matching TRBD1 (5 bases). This receptor was identified in an adult who received the AZD1222 COVID-19 vaccine. CDR3 in DNA: TGTGCCAGCAGTTTAGGGACCGGCAGGGAGGCTTTCTTT. This translates into CASSLGTGREAFF.